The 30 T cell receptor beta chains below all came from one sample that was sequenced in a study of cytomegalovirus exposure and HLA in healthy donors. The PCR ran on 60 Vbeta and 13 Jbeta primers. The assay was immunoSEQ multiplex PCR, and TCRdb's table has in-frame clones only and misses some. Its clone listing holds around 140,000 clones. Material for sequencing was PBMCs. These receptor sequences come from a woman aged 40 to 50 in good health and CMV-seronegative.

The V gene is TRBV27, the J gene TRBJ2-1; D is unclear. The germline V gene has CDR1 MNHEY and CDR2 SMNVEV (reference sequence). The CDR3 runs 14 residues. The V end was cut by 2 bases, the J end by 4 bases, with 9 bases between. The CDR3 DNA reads TGTGCCAGCAGTTTAACTCGGAGTTACAATGAGCAGTTCTTC. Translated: CASSLTRSYNEQFF.

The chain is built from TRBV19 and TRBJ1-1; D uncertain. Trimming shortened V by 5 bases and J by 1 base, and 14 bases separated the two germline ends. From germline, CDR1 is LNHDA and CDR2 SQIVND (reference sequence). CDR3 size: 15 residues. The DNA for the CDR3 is TGTGCCAGTAGTCTGACACGAGAAACGAACACTGAAGCTTTCTTT. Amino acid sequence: CASSLTRETNTEAFF.

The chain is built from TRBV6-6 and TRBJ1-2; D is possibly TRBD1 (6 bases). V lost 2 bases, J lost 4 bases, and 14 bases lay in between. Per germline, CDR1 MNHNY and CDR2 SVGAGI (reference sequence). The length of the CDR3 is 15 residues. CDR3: CASSYGTPAGYGYTF. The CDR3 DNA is TGTGCCAGCAGTTACGGGACACCGGCTGGCTATGGCTACACCTTC.

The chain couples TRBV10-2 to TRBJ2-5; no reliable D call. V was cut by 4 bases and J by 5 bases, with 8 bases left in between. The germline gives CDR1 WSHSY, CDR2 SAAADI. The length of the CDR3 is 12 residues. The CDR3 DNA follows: TGCGCCAGCAGTGGGGCCAGGGAGACCCAGTACTTC. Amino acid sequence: CASSGARETQYF.

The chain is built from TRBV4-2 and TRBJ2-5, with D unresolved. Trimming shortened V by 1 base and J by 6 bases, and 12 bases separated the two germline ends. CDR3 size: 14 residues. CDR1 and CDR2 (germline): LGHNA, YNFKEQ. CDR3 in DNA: TGTGCCAGCAGCCAAGTTGATCGGTTACAGACCCAGTACTTC. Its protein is CASSQVDRLQTQYF.

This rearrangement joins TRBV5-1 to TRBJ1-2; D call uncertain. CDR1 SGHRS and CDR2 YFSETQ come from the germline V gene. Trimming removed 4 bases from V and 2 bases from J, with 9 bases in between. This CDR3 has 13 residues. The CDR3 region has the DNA TGCGCCAGCAGCCCCACGGTAAACTATGGCTACACCTTC. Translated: CASSPTVNYGYTF.

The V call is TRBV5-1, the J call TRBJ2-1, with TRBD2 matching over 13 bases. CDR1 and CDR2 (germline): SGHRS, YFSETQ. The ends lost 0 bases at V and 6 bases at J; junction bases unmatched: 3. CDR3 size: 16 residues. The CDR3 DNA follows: TGCGCCAGCAGCTTGGCCACTAGCGGGGGGGTCAATGAGCAGTTCTTC. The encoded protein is CASSLATSGGVNEQFF. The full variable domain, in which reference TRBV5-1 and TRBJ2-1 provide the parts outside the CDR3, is KAGVTQTPRYLIKTRGQQVTLSCSPISGHRSVSWYQQTPGQGLQFLFEYFSETQRNKGNFPGRFSGRQFSNSRSEMNVSTLELGDSALYLCASSLATSGGVNEQFFGPGTRLTVL.

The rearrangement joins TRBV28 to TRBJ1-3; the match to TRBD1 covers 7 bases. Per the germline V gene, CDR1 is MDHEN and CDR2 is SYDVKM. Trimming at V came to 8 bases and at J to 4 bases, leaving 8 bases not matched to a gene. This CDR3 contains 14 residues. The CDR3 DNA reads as TGTGCCAGCGGGTCGCAGGGGGAAGGAAACACCATATATTTT. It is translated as CASGSQGEGNTIYF. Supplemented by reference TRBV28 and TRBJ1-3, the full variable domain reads DVKVTQSSRYLVKRTGEKVFLECVQDMDHENMFWYRQDPGLGLRLIYFSYDVKMKEKGDIPEGYSVSREKKERFSLILESASTNQTSMYLCASGSQGEGNTIYFGEGSWLTVV.

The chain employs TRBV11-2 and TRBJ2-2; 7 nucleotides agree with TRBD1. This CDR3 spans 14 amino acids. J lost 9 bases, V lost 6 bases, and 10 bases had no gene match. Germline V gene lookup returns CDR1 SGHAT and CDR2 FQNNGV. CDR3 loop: CASSPTGAGRELFF. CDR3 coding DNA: TGTGCCAGCAGTCCCACAGGGGCGGGCAGGGAGCTGTTTTTT.

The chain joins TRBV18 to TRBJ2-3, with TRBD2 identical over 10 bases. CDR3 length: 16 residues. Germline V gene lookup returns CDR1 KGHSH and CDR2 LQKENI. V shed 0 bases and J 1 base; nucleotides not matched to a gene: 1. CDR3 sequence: CASSPPLAGGTDTQYF. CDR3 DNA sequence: TGTGCCAGCTCACCACCCCTAGCGGGGGGCACAGATACGCAGTATTTT.

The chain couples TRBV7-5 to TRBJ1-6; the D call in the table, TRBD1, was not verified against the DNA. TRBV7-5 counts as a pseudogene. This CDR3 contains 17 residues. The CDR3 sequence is CVRSSTGGDPCNSPLHF. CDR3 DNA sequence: TGTGTCAGAAGCTCGACAGGGGGCGACCCTTGTAATTCACCCCTCCACTTT.

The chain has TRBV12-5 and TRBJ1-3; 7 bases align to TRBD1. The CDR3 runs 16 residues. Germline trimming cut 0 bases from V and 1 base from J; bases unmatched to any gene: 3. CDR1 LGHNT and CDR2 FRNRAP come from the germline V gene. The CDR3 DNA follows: TGTGCTAGTGGTTTGGTACAGGGGCCTTCTGGAAACACCATATATTTT. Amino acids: CASGLVQGPSGNTIYF.

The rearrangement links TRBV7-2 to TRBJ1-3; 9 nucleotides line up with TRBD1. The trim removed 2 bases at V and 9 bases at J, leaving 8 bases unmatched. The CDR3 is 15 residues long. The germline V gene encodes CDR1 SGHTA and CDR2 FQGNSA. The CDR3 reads CASSLSTTGGGTIYF. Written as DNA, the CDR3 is TGTGCCAGCAGCTTATCAACCACAGGGGGCGGCACCATATATTTT.

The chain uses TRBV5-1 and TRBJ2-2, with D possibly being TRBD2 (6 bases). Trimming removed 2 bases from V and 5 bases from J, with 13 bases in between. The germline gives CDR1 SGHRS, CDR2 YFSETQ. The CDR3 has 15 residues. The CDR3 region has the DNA TGCGCCAGCAGCTTCCCGACGGGGGTAACCGGGGAGCTGTTTTTT. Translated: CASSFPTGVTGELFF.

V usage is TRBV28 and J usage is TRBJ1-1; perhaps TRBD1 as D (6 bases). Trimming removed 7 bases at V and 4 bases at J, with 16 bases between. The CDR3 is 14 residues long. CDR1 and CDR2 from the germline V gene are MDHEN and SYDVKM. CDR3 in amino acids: CASMVTGLGTEAFF. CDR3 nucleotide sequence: TGTGCCAGCATGGTTACAGGGTTGGGCACTGAAGCTTTCTTT.

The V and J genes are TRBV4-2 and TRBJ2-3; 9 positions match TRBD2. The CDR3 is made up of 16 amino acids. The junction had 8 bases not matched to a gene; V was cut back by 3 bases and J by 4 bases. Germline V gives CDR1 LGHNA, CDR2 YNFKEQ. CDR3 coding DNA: TGTGCCAGCAGCCAGGCCGCGGGGGGGCAGGCAGATACGCAGTATTTT. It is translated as CASSQAAGGQADTQYF.

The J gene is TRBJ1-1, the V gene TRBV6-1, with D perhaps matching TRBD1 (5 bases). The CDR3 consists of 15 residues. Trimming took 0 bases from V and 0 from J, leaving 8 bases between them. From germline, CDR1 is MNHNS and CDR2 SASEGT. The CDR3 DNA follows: TGTGCCAGCAGTGAAGCGGGGCGGTTGAACACTGAAGCTTTCTTT. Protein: CASSEAGRLNTEAFF.

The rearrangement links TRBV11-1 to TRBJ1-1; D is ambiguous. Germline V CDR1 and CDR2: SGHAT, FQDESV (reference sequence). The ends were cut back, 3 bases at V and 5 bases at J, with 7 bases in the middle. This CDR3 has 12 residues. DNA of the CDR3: TGTGCCAGCAGCTTTCAGGTGACTGAAGCTTTCTTT. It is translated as CASSFQVTEAFF.

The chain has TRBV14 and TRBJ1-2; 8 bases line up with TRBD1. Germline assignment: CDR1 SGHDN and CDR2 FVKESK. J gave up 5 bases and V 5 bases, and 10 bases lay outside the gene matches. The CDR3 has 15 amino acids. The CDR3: CASSLATGTGYGYTF. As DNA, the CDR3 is TGTGCCAGCAGCTTAGCGACCGGGACAGGATATGGCTACACCTTC.

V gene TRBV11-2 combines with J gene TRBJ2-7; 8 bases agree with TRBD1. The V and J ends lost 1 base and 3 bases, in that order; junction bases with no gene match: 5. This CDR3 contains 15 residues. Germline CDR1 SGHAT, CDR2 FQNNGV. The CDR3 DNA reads TGTGCCAGCAGCTTAGGGGGACAGGTCTTCTACGAGCAGTACGTC. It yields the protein CASSLGGQVFYEQYV.

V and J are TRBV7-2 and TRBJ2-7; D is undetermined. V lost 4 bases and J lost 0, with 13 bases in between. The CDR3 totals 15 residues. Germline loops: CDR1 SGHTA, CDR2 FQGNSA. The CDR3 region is CASSSLWQASYEQYF. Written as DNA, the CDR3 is TGTGCCAGCAGCTCTTTGTGGCAGGCCTCCTACGAGCAGTACTTC.

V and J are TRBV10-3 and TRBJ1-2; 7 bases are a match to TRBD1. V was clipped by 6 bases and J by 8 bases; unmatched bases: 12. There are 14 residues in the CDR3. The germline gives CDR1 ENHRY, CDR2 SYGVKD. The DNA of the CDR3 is TGTGCCATCAGGCCTCTCACGACAGGGAGCGGCTACACCTTC. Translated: CAIRPLTTGSGYTF.

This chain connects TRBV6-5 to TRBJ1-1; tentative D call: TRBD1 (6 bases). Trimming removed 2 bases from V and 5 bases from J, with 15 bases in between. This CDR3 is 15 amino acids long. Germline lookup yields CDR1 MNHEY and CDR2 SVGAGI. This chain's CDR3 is CASSYRIRGDTEAFF. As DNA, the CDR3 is TGTGCCAGCAGTTACCGGATCAGGGGAGATACTGAAGCTTTCTTT.

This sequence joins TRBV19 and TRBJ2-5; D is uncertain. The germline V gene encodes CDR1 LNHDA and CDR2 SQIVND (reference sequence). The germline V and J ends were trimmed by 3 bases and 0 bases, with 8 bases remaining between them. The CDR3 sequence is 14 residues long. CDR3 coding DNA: TGTGCCAGTAGTATGCAACTGTACCAAGAGACCCAGTACTTC. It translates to CASSMQLYQETQYF.

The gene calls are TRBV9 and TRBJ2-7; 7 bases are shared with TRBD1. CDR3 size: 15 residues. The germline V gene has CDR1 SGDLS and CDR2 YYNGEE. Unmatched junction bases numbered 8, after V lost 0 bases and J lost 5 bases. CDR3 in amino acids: CASSVARTGADEQYF. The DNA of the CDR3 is TGTGCCAGCAGCGTAGCGAGAACAGGGGCTGACGAGCAGTACTTC. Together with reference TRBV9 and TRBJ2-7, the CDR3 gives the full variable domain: DSGVTQTPKHLITATGQRVTLRCSPRSGDLSVYWYQQSLDQGLQFLIQYYNGEERAKGNILERFSAQQFPDLHSELNLSSLELGDSALYFCASSVARTGADEQYFGPGTRLTVT.

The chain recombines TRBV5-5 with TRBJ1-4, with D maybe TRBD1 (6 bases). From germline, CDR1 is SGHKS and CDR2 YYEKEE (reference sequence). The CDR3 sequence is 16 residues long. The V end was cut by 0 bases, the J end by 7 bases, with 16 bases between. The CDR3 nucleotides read TGTGCCAGCAGCTTGGGCTGGCAGGGGTCGGTTGAAAAACTGTTTTTT. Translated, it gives CASSLGWQGSVEKLFF.

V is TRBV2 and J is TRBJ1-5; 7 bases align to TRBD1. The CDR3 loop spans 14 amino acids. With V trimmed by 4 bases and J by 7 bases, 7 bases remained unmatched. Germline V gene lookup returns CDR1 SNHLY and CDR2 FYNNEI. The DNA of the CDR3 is TGTGCCAGCAGTGCTGGACAGGAGATACAGCCCCAGCATTTT. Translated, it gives CASSAGQEIQPQHF.

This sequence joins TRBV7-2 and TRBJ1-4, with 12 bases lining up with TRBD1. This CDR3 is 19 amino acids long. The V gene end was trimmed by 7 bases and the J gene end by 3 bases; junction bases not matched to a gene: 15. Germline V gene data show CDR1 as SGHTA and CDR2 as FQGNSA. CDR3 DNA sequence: TGTGCCAGCAAACCCCCAGGGGGACAGGGGGCTGGAGCTAATGAAAAACTGTTTTTT. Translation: CASKPPGGQGAGANEKLFF.

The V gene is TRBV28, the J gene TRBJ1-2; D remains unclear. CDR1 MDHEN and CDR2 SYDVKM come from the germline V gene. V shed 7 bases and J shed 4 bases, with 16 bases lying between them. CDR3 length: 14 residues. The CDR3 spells CASTSRGEGYGYTF. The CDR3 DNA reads TGTGCCAGCACATCCCGCGGGGAAGGCTATGGCTACACCTTC.

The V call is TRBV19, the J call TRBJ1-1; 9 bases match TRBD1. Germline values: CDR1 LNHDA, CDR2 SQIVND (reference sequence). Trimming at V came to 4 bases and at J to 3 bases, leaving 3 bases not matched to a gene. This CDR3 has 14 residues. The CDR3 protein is CASSTRTGDTEAFF. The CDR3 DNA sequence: TGTGCCAGTAGTACCCGGACAGGGGACACTGAAGCTTTCTTT.